This T cell receptor (beta chain) was sequenced in a study of shared clonotypes between healthy human individuals. Note on this clone: The antigen is unknown.

Per germline, CDR1 MNHEY and CDR2 SVGAGI. Between the trimmed V and J ends, which lost 9 bases and 8 bases, there was a span of 14 bases. The CDR3 runs to 11 residues. Only Caucasian adults living in Nashville, Tennessee served as donors. Points from the study as a whole: Among the subsets, naive ones generally showed larger estimated richness than memory ones. The study's rarefaction showed incomplete sorted-subset sequencing despite large depth.

Assay used: immunoSEQ multiplex PCR; TCRdb lists only in-frame clones, some missing. The repertoire holds about 1 million clones, with under 80% as singletons. The TCR sequence derives from a young man in good health. The rearrangement uses TRBV6-5 and TRBJ2-7; D remains unclear. Material for sequencing was memory CD4+ T cells sorted from blood. Subset denoted: CD45RA-negative fraction. CDR3 loop: CASLDPPKQYF. In nucleotides, the CDR3 is TGTGCCAGTCTGGACCCACCGAAGCAGTACTTC.